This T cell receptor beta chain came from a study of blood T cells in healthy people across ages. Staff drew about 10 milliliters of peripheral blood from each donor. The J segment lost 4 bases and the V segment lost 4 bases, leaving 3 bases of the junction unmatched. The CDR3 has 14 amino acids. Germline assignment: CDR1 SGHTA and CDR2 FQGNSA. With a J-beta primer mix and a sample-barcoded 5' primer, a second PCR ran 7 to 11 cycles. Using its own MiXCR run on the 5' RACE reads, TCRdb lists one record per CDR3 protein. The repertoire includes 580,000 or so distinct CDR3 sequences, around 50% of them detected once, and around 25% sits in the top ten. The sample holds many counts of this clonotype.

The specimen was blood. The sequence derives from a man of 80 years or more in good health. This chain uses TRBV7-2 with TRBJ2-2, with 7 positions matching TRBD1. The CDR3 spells CASSSDRLTGELFF. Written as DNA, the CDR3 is TGTGCCAGCAGCTCGGACAGGCTCACCGGGGAGCTGTTTTTT. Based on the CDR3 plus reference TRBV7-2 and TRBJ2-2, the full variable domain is GAGVSQSPSNKVTEKGKDVELRCDPISGHTALYWYRQSLGQGLEFLIYFQGNSAPDKSGLPSDRFSAERTGGSVSTLTIQRTQQEDSAVYLCASSSDRLTGELFFGEGSRLTVL.